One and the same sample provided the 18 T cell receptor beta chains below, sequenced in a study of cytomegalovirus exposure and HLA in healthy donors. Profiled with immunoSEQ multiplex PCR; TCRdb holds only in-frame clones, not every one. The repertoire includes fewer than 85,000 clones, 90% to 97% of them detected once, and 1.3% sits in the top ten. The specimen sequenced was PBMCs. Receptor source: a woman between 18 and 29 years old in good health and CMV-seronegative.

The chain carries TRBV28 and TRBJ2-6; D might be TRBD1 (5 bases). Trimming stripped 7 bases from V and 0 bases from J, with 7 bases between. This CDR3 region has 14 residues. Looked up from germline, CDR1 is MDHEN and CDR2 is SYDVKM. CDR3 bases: TGTGCCAGCACTCAGGGCTCTGGGGCCAACGTCCTGACTTTC. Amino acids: CASTQGSGANVLTF.

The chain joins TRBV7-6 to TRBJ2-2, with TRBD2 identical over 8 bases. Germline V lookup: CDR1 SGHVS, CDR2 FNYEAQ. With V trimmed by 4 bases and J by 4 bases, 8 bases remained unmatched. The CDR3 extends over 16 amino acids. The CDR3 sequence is CASSSNPTSGTGELFF. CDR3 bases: TGTGCCAGCAGCTCAAACCCTACTAGCGGCACCGGGGAGCTGTTTTTT.

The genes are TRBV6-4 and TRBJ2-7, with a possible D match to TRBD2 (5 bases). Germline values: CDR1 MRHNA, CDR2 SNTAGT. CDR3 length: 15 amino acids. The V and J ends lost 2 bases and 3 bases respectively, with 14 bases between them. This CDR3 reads CASSDREWLFYEQYF. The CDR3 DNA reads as TGTGCCAGCAGTGACAGGGAGTGGTTATTCTACGAGCAGTACTTC.

In DNA, the CDR3 is TGTGCCAGCAGCTTTCAATGGGGGGACACTGAAGCTTTCTTT. It is translated as CASSFQWGDTEAFF. The chain couples TRBV5-6 to TRBJ1-1, with a weak D call TRBD1 (5 bases). The V end was cut by 2 bases, the J end by 3 bases, with 11 bases between. This CDR3 is 14 amino acids long. Germline CDR1 reads SGHDT; CDR2 reads YYEEEE. Based on the CDR3 plus reference TRBV5-6 and TRBJ1-1, the full variable domain is DAGVTQSPTHLIKTRGQQVTLRCSPKSGHDTVSWYQQALGQGPQFIFQYYEEEERQRGNFPDRFSGHQFPNYSSELNVNALLLGDSALYLCASSFQWGDTEAFFGQGTRLTVV.

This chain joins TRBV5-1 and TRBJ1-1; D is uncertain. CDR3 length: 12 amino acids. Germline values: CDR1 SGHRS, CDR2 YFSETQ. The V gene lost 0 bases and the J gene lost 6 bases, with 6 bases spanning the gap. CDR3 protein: CASSLERAEAFF. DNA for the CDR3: TGCGCCAGCAGCTTGGAGCGGGCTGAAGCTTTCTTT.

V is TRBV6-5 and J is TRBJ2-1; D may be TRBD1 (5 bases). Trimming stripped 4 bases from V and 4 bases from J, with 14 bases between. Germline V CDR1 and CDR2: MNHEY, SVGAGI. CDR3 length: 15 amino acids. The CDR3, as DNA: TGTGCCAGCAGTTCAATGGTGACAGATTACAATGAGCAGTTCTTC. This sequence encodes CASSSMVTDYNEQFF.

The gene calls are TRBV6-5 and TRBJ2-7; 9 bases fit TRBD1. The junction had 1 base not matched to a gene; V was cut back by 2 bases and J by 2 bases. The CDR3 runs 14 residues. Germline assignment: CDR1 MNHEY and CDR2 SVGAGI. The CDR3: CASSYGTGPYEQYF. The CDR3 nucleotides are TGTGCCAGCAGTTACGGGACAGGGCCCTACGAGCAGTACTTC.

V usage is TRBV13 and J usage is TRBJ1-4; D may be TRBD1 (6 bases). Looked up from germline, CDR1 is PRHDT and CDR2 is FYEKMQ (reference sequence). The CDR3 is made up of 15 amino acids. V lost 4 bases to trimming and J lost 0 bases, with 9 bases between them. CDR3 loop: CASSSRGATNEKLFF. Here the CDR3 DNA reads TGTGCCAGCAGCTCCAGGGGAGCAACTAATGAAAAACTGTTTTTT.

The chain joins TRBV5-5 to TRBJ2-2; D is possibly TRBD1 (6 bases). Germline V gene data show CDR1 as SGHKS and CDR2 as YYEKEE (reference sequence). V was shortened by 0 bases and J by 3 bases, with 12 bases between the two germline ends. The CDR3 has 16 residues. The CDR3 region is CASSLANRADTGELFF. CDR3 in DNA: TGTGCCAGCAGCTTGGCCAACAGGGCGGACACCGGGGAGCTGTTTTTT.

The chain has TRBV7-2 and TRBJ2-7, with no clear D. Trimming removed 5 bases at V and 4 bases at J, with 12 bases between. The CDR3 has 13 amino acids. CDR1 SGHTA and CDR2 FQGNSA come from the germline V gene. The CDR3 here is CASSPPTIYEQYF. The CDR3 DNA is TGTGCCAGCAGCCCCCCGACAATATACGAGCAGTACTTC.

Written as DNA, the CDR3 is TGTGCCAGCAGTTACTCCGGACAGGCAACCTACGAGCAGTACTTC. Translated: CASSYSGQATYEQYF. The J gene is TRBJ2-7, the V gene TRBV6-5, with TRBD1 matching over 7 bases. The CDR3 is 15 residues long. Germline V gene data show CDR1 as MNHEY and CDR2 as SVGAGI. V was clipped by 0 bases and J by 2 bases; unmatched bases: 4.

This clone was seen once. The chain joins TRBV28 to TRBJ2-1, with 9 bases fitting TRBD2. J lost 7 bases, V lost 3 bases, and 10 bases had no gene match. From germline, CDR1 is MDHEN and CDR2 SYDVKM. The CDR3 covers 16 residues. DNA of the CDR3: TGTGCCAGCAGTTTCTTCCTAGCGGGGCAAAGAAATGAGCAGTTCTTC. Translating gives CASSFFLAGQRNEQFF.

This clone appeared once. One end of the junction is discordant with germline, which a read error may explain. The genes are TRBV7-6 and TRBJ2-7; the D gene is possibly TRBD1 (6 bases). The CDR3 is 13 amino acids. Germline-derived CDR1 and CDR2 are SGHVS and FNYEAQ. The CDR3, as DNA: TGTACCAGCAGCCAAACCGGGACAACTGAGCAGTACTTC. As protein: CTSSQTGTTEQYF.

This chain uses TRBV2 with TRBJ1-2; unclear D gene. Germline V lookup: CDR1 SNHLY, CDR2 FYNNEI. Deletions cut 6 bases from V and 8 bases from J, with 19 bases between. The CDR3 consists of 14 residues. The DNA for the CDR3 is TGTGCCAGCAGGCCCCTTGGTGTAGCTCGAGGCTACACCTTC. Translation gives CASRPLGVARGYTF.

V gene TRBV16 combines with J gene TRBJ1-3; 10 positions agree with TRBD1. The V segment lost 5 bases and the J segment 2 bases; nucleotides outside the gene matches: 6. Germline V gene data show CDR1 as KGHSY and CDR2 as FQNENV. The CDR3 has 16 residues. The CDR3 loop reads CASSNSGTGAGNTIYF. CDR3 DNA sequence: TGTGCCAGCAGCAACTCCGGGACAGGGGCTGGAAACACCATATATTTT.

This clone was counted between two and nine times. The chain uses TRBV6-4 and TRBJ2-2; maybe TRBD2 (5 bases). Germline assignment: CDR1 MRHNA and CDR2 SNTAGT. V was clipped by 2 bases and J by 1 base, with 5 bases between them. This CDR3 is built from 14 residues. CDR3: CASSDGRNTGELFF. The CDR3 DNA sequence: TGTGCCAGCAGTGACGGGAGGAACACCGGGGAGCTGTTTTTT.

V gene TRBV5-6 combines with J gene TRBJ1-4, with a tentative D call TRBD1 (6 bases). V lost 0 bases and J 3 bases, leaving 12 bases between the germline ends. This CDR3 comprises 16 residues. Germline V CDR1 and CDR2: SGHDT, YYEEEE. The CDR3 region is CASSLARQVANEKLFF. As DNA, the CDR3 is TGTGCCAGCAGCTTGGCTCGACAGGTAGCTAATGAAAAACTGTTTTTT.

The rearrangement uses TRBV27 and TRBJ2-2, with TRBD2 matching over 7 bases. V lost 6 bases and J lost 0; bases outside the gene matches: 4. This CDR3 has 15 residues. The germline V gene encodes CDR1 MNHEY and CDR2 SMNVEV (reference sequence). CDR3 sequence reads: CASSRGTTNTGELFF. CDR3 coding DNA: TGTGCCAGCAGCCGAGGGACTACGAACACCGGGGAGCTGTTTTTT.